This entry is about one T cell receptor beta chain. Source study methods: It was from reference gene primer amplification that nucleated cell counts were estimated. Produced via immunoSEQ multiplex PCR; TCRdb's table is partial and in-frame only. V and J calls plus clone size are reproduced from that table; the DNA served to infer D and trimming. In the table there are tens of thousands of clones, around nine tenths of which are singletons. The data derive from a study of blood T cell repertoires in COVID-19. At the level of the study: The study drew acute and convalescent COVID-19 samples from the United States, Italy and Spain. In each case, the material was cDNA or gDNA derived from T cells, B-cell-depleted T cells, or PBMCs.

Germline CDR1 reads SQVTM; CDR2 reads ANQGSEA. V gave up 3 bases and J gave up 8 bases, with 12 bases separating them. This CDR3 spans 12 amino acids. The chain uses TRBV29-1 and TRBJ2-3, with D possibly being TRBD2 (6 bases). This receptor was taken from a human donor in a cohort sampled during active COVID-19. The sequenced sample consisted of peripheral blood. This CDR3 reads CSVEAGRGTQYF. Here the CDR3 DNA reads TGCAGCGTTGAGGCGGGAAGGGGTACGCAGTATTTT.